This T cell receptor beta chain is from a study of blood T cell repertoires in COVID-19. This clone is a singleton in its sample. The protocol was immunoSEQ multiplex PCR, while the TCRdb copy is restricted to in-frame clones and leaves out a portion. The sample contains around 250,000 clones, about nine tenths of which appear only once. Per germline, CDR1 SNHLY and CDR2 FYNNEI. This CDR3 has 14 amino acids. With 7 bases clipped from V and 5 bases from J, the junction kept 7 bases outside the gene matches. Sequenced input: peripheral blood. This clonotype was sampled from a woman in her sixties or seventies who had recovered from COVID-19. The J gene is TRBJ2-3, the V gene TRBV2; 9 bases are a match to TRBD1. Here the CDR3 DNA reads TGTGCCAGCATTTGGGACAGGGCTAAAGATACGCAGTATTTT. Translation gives CASIWDRAKDTQYF.